Presented here are 17 T cell receptor beta chains from one specimen sequenced in a study of cytomegalovirus exposure and HLA in healthy donors. The PCR contained 60 Vbeta and 13 Jbeta primers. Profiling relied on immunoSEQ multiplex PCR, and the TCRdb table lists in-frame clones only, not all of them. Among about 250,000 clones listed, 80% to 95% were seen once. Sequencing was performed on PBMCs. The origin of the receptors is a girl aged 2 to 10 in good health and CMV-seronegative.

V usage is TRBV5-4 and J usage is TRBJ2-2, with TRBD1 matching 9 bases. Germline lookup yields CDR1 SGHNT and CDR2 YYREEE (reference sequence). J lost 7 bases, V lost 2 bases, and 6 bases had no gene match. This CDR3 spans 15 amino acids. The CDR3 spells CASSFRDRVVGELFF. CDR3 sequence (DNA): TGTGCCAGCAGCTTCCGGGACAGGGTGGTCGGGGAGCTGTTTTTT.

The gene calls are TRBV5-1 and TRBJ2-3, with TRBD2 matching over 12 bases. V was pared by 4 bases and J by 0 bases, with 3 bases of the junction left unmatched. The germline V gene encodes CDR1 SGHRS and CDR2 YFSETQ. The CDR3 extends over 16 amino acids. DNA of the CDR3: TGCGCCAGCAGCGCCGGGACTAGCGGGAGCACAGATACGCAGTATTTT. This sequence encodes CASSAGTSGSTDTQYF.

This clone was detected once. The chain recombines TRBV7-8 with TRBJ1-5; 7 bases align to TRBD1. This CDR3 is built from 15 residues. The V and J ends lost 3 bases and 3 bases, in that order; junction bases with no gene match: 5. Looked up from germline, CDR1 is SGHVS and CDR2 is FQNEAQ. For the CDR3, the DNA is TGTGCCAGCAGCTTCCCAGGGGGGCCCAATCAGCCCCAGCATTTT. Amino acids: CASSFPGGPNQPQHF.

This chain joins TRBV27 and TRBJ1-1, with D possibly being TRBD1 (6 bases). The germline V gene encodes CDR1 MNHEY and CDR2 SMNVEV (reference sequence). Trimming removed 2 bases at V and 1 base at J, with 8 bases between. The CDR3 has 14 residues. CDR3 DNA sequence: TGTGCCAGCAGTTTAAACAGGGCGAACACTGAAGCTTTCTTT. Its protein product is CASSLNRANTEAFF.

The chain carries TRBV25-1 and TRBJ2-7; 8 nucleotides match TRBD1. CDR1 is MGHDK and CDR2 is SYGVNS in the germline V gene. The CDR3 totals 17 residues. J was trimmed by 3 bases and V by 2 bases; bases with no gene match: 12. Here the CDR3 reads CASSETVSDRGFYEQYF. CDR3 nucleotides: TGTGCCAGCAGTGAAACCGTAAGCGACAGGGGTTTCTACGAGCAGTACTTC.

This chain uses TRBV30 with TRBJ1-1; D is possibly TRBD1 (6 bases). The CDR3 spans 13 residues. Germline V gene lookup returns CDR1 GTSNPN and CDR2 SVGIG (reference sequence). V lost 2 bases to trimming and J lost 3 bases, with 10 bases between them. CDR3 loop: CAWSPGADTEAFF. CDR3 sequence (DNA): TGTGCCTGGAGTCCAGGGGCCGACACTGAAGCTTTCTTT.

J is TRBJ1-4 and V is TRBV6-5; 9 bases are a match to TRBD1. Germline V gene data show CDR1 as MNHEY and CDR2 as SVGAGI. This CDR3 is 14 amino acids long. J was trimmed by 7 bases and V by 4 bases; bases with no gene match: 4. Here the CDR3 reads CASSSGTGFEKLFF. CDR3 DNA sequence: TGTGCCAGCAGTTCCGGGACAGGGTTTGAAAAACTGTTTTTT.

This chain joins TRBV6-6 and TRBJ1-1, with a weak D call TRBD1 (6 bases). V lost 0 bases, J lost 7 bases, and 9 bases lay in between. Germline loops: CDR1 MNHNY, CDR2 SVGAGI (reference sequence). The CDR3 loop spans 13 amino acids. The CDR3 DNA is TGTGCCAGCAGTTACTCGCAGGGGATTGAAGCTTTCTTT. Protein sequence: CASSYSQGIEAFF.

The chain couples TRBV18 to TRBJ2-3, with TRBD1 matching over 9 bases. Germline assignment: CDR1 KGHSH and CDR2 LQKENI. J lost 4 bases, V lost 4 bases, and 9 bases had no gene match. CDR3 length: 16 residues. CDR3 region: CASSLLPGQGADTQYF. CDR3 nucleotides: TGTGCCAGCTCACTATTACCGGGACAGGGCGCAGATACGCAGTATTTT.

The genes are TRBV19 and TRBJ2-7; D gene uncertain. The CDR3 runs 13 residues. The V gene's germline CDR1 is LNHDA and CDR2 SQIVND (reference sequence). Trimming shortened V by 3 bases and J by 1 base, and 7 bases separated the two germline ends. The CDR3 reads CASSIVASYEQYF. CDR3 in DNA: TGTGCCAGTAGTATTGTGGCATCCTACGAGCAGTACTTC.

The chain links TRBV27 to TRBJ2-7, with TRBD2 as a possible D gene (5 bases). The V gene lost 8 bases and the J gene lost 0 bases, with 20 bases spanning the gap. The CDR3 totals 16 residues. CDR1 is MNHEY, CDR2 SMNVEV, per germline (reference sequence). The CDR3 coding sequence is TGTGCCAGCTCCCGAAGGCCTAGCTGGGACTCCTACGAGCAGTACTTC. Translation gives CASSRRPSWDSYEQYF.

V usage is TRBV5-1 and J usage is TRBJ2-2; TRBD2 aligns across 13 bases. This CDR3 region has 16 residues. J gave up 2 bases and V 3 bases, and 1 base lay outside the gene matches. Germline V CDR1 and CDR2: SGHRS, YFSETQ. The CDR3 loop reads CASSWGLAGNTGELFF. In DNA, the CDR3 is TGCGCCAGCAGCTGGGGACTAGCGGGAAACACCGGGGAGCTGTTTTTT.

The V gene is TRBV5-4, the J gene TRBJ1-1, with 7 bases identical to TRBD1. Germline CDR1 SGHNT, CDR2 YYREEE (reference sequence). With 4 bases clipped from V and 1 base from J, the junction kept 4 bases outside the gene matches. This CDR3 comprises 14 residues. The CDR3 nucleotides read TGTGCCAGCAGCCCGGGGACAGAGAACACTGAAGCTTTCTTT. Translation gives CASSPGTENTEAFF.

The chain is built from TRBV15 and TRBJ1-6; 7 nucleotides agree with TRBD1. The CDR3 contains 15 residues. The trim removed 6 bases at V and 1 base at J, leaving 3 bases unmatched. Germline CDR1 is LNHNV and CDR2 is YYDKDF (reference sequence). Here the CDR3 DNA reads TGTGCCACCAGTACAGGGGAATCCTATAATTCACCCCTCCACTTT. This codes for CATSTGESYNSPLHF.

J is TRBJ2-5 and V is TRBV30; 9 bases match TRBD1. The germline CDR1 and CDR2 sequences are GTSNPN and SVGIG (reference sequence). V lost 1 base to trimming and J lost 5 bases; unmatched junction nucleotides: 11. The CDR3 totals 16 residues. CDR3 DNA: TGTGCCTGGAGTGAATCTGTTACAGGGGGCTGGGAGACCCAGTACTTC. Encoded protein: CAWSESVTGGWETQYF.

The CDR3 loop reads CASSALDSTGELFF. In DNA, the CDR3 is TGTGCCAGCAGTGCGTTGGACAGCACCGGGGAGCTGTTTTTT. This sequence joins TRBV6-1 and TRBJ2-2, with D maybe TRBD1 (6 bases). CDR3 length: 14 residues. Germline V gene lookup returns CDR1 MNHNS and CDR2 SASEGT. Deletions cut 4 bases from V and 4 bases from J, with 10 bases between.

The genes are TRBV19 and TRBJ1-2; D perhaps matches TRBD1 (5 bases). V lost 5 bases to trimming and J lost 1 base, with 11 bases between them. This CDR3 contains 14 residues. The germline gives CDR1 LNHDA, CDR2 SQIVND (reference sequence). CDR3 sequence: CASSPRGFNYGYTF. DNA for the CDR3: TGTGCCAGTAGTCCAAGGGGTTTTAACTATGGCTACACCTTC. Drawing the rest from reference TRBV19 and TRBJ1-2, the complete variable domain is DGGITQSPKYLFRKEGQNVTLSCEQNLNHDAMYWYRQDPGQGLRLIYYSQIVNDFQKGDIAEGYSVSREKKESFPLTVTSAQKNPTAFYLCASSPRGFNYGYTFGSGTRLTVV.